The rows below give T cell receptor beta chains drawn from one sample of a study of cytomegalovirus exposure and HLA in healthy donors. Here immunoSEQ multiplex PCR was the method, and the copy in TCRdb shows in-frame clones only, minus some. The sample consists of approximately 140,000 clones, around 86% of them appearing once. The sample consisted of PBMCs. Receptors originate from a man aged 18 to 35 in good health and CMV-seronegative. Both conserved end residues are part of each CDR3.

CASSLVRQGTYEQYF	TRBJ2-7	TRBV7-8
CASSYLGQANTEAFF	TRBJ1-1	TRBV6-5
CSVPKLDTQYF	TRBJ2-3	TRBV20-1
CASSPRGGLYEQYF	.	TRBV18
CASQGFGGTEAFF	TRBJ1-1	TRBV30
CASIASDTIYF	TRBJ1-3	TRBV2
CASSPNSYEQYF	TRBJ2-7	TRBV4-1
CATYSGTGAFNTEAFF	TRBJ1-1	TRBV6-6
CAWETAINQPQHF	TRBJ1-5	TRBV30
CASSLEAGSRNVQYF	TRBJ2-4	TRBV7-8
CASSSGTSGGPTDTQYF	TRBJ2-3	TRBV11-2
CASSIGTSGYNEQFF	TRBJ2-1	TRBV19
CASSYPLGQALGGYTF	TRBJ1-2	TRBV7-9
CASYPLHRKGETQYF	TRBJ2-5	TRBV18
CASSQDMWASGGAPTRTDTQYF	TRBJ2-3	TRBV14
CASTVAEDSNQPQHF	TRBJ1-5	TRBV23-1
CASSLPYRGRANIQYF	TRBJ2-4	TRBV4-2
CASSPATGDTEAFF	TRBJ1-1	TRBV18
CASSSTTGVGTEAFF	TRBJ1-1	TRBV7-9
CASSNGQGPYSNQPQHF	TRBJ1-5	TRBV5-1
CASSRGAGEQYF	TRBJ2-7	TRBV5-4
CASSYTHGRLNEQFF	TRBJ2-1	TRBV6-5